The 29 T cell receptor beta chains below come from one sample, sequenced in a study of CXCR3-negative and CXCR3-positive naive CD8 T cells. It was by 5' RACE with UMI labels that the TRB cDNA libraries were prepared. TCRdb re-called the 5' RACE reads, yielding one record per CDR3 amino acid sequence without DNA. In total, the table holds around 8,400 distinct CDR3 sequences. Sequencing input: naive CXCR3- CD8+ T cells from blood. Sample subset: CD45RO-CCR7+CD27+CD95- naive CD8+ T cells lacking CXCR3 (TNR3-). The receptors come from a human donor in good health. Some clones in this sample may be carry-over from other donors' samples.

The chain links TRBV7-6 to TRBJ2-3; the TCRdb call, TRBD1, lacks DNA for checking. CDR1 and CDR2 (germline): SGHVS, FNYEAQ. This CDR3 is built from 21 residues. CDR3 region: CASSSRPLLRERGGSTDTQYF.

This clonotype is classed as medium-sized (0.01 to 0.1%) by frequency. This chain connects TRBV29-1 to TRBJ2-1; checking the TCRdb D call of TRBD1 is not possible without DNA. Germline V gene data show CDR1 as SQVTM and CDR2 as ANQGSEA. The CDR3 covers 13 residues. This chain's CDR3 is CSGTGVQYNEQFF.

V usage is TRBV5-6 and J usage is TRBJ1-1. The CDR3 contains 14 residues. Germline lookup yields CDR1 SGHDT and CDR2 YYEEEE. The CDR3 loop reads CASSPGGQGPEAFF.

According to its frequency, this clonotype is medium-sized. The V and J genes are TRBV6-2 or TRBV6-3 and TRBJ2-1; TCRdb proposes TRBD2, but this gene call is untestable without DNA. CDR1 MNHEY and CDR2 SVGEGT come from the germline V gene. This CDR3 comprises 15 residues. The CDR3 here is CASSSPDSTYNEQFF.

The CDR3 here is CSVEPYDRVNTEAFF. This chain joins TRBV29-1 and TRBJ1-1; there is no DNA to check the TCRdb D call of TRBD1. There are 15 residues in the CDR3. From germline, CDR1 is SQVTM and CDR2 ANQGSEA.

Frequency places this clonotype as medium-sized (0.01 to 0.1%). J is TRBJ2-3 and V is TRBV9; TCRdb's D call, TRBD2, is unchecked because there is no DNA. The germline gives CDR1 SGDLS, CDR2 YYNGEE. CDR3 length: 19 amino acids. The CDR3 sequence is CASSVGTGTSGSNTDTQYF.

Frequency places this clonotype as medium-sized. V gene TRBV20-1 combines with J gene TRBJ2-1; TCRdb's D call of TRBD2 is untestable without DNA. Germline V lookup: CDR1 DFQATT, CDR2 SNEGSKA (reference sequence). The CDR3 has 12 amino acids. The CDR3 sequence is CSARSGGDEQFF.

This clonotype is medium-sized (0.01 to 0.1%) by frequency. V and J are TRBV29-1 and TRBJ2-3; there is no DNA to check the TCRdb D call of TRBD2. The germline V gene has CDR1 SQVTM and CDR2 ANQGSEA. The CDR3 has 13 amino acids. The CDR3 reads CSVGLEGFDTQYF.

This clonotype counts as medium-sized by frequency. The rearrangement joins TRBV12-3 or TRBV12-4 to TRBJ1-6. This CDR3 has 13 amino acids. The CDR3 loop is CASHSGYNSPLHF.

The V call is TRBV20-1, the J call TRBJ2-7. The germline V gene encodes CDR1 DFQATT and CDR2 SNEGSKA (reference sequence). The CDR3 has 13 amino acids. This CDR3 reads CSVDSGGPYEQYF.

The gene calls are TRBV21-1 and TRBJ1-2; TCRdb's assignment of TRBD1 cannot be checked, as there is no DNA. TRBV21-1 is assigned pseudogene status. The CDR3 runs to 16 residues. CDR3 in amino acids: CASSKAHRGDYYGYTF.

The chain employs TRBV20-1 and TRBJ2-1. Germline CDR1 reads DFQATT; CDR2 reads SNEGSKA (reference sequence). The CDR3 covers 14 residues. The CDR3 here is CSASLWPDGNEQFF.

The V gene is TRBV6-2 or TRBV6-3, the J gene TRBJ2-1. The CDR3 is 14 residues long. The germline V gene has CDR1 MNHEY and CDR2 SVGEGT. The CDR3 sequence: CASSYAYAYNEQFF.

The rearrangement links TRBV29-1 to TRBJ2-5; no DNA is available, so the TRBD1 call from TCRdb remains unchecked. This CDR3 is 14 amino acids long. The V gene's germline CDR1 is SQVTM and CDR2 ANQGSEA. CDR3 amino acids: CSSVGTGGFETQYF. Looking up the rest from reference TRBV29-1 and TRBJ2-5 gives the full variable domain: SAVISQKPSRDICQRGTSLTIQCQVDSQVTMMFWYRQQPGQSLTLIATANQGSEATYESGFVIDKFPISRPNLTFSTLTVSNMSPEDSSIYLCSSVGTGGFETQYFGPGTRLLVL.

This clonotype registers medium-sized by frequency. This sequence joins TRBV25-1 and TRBJ2-1; without DNA, the TCRdb call of TRBD1 cannot be checked. Looked up from germline, CDR1 is MGHDK and CDR2 is SYGVNS. This CDR3 contains 16 residues. CDR3 region: CASSDRRDRPYNEQFF. Variable domain in full (rest from reference TRBV25-1 and TRBJ2-1): EADIYQTPRYLVIGTGKKITLECSQTMGHDKMYWYQQDPGMELHLIHYSYGVNSTEKGDLSSESTVSRIRTEHFPLTLESARPSHTSQYLCASSDRRDRPYNEQFFGPGTRLTVL.

This clonotype is medium-sized by frequency. The gene calls are TRBV29-1 and TRBJ1-1; TCRdb indicates TRBD1, and absent DNA this call remains unverified. Germline CDR1 is SQVTM and CDR2 is ANQGSEA. The CDR3 sequence is 15 residues long. CDR3 protein: CSVVGTEELNTEAFF.

Its frequency marks this clonotype as medium-sized (0.01 to 0.1%). This chain connects TRBV15 to TRBJ1-1; TCRdb designates TRBD1, a call that cannot be tested without DNA. The CDR3 runs 14 residues. Germline lookup yields CDR1 LNHNV and CDR2 YYDKDF (reference sequence). The chain's CDR3 is CATSRDLRGTEAFF. The whole variable domain, filled in from reference TRBV15 and TRBJ1-1, reads DAMVIQNPRYQVTQFGKPVTLSCSQTLNHNVMYWYQQKSSQAPKLLFHYYDKDFNNEADTPDNFQSRRPNTSFCFLDIRSPGLGDTAMYLCATSRDLRGTEAFFGQGTRLTVV.

Measured by frequency, this clonotype is medium-sized (0.01 to 0.1%). J is TRBJ1-1 and V is TRBV28; TCRdb gives TRBD1 as the D gene, but with no DNA this cannot be confirmed. This CDR3 region has 13 residues. Germline V gene data show CDR1 as MDHEN and CDR2 as SYDVKM. The CDR3 is CAGRSGGLKGAFF.

This chain links TRBV5-1 with TRBJ2-7; TCRdb indicates TRBD1, and absent DNA this call remains unverified. Looked up from germline, CDR1 is SGHRS and CDR2 is YFSETQ. CDR3 length equals 14 residues. CDR3 sequence: CASSPRDGPYEQYF.

The chain carries TRBV12-3 or TRBV12-4 and TRBJ1-2; TCRdb's D call of TRBD1 is untestable without DNA. This CDR3 comprises 13 residues. This chain's CDR3 is CASSAQGNYGYTF.

This clonotype ranks as medium-sized in terms of frequency. This sequence joins TRBV16 and TRBJ1-4; TCRdb's assignment of TRBD1 cannot be checked, as there is no DNA. Germline V gives CDR1 KGHSY, CDR2 FQNENV. The CDR3 has 14 residues. CDR3: CASSQGASNEKLFF.

The chain joins TRBV4-3 to TRBJ2-1; as DNA is missing, the TRBD1 call by TCRdb cannot be tested. CDR3 length equals 16 residues. Germline assignment: CDR1 LGHNA and CDR2 YSLEER. The CDR3 reads CASSQDIGGGANEQFF.

This sequence joins TRBV29-1 and TRBJ2-3; TCRdb's D call of TRBD2 is untestable without DNA. This CDR3 is 15 amino acids long. The germline V gene encodes CDR1 SQVTM and CDR2 ANQGSEA. The chain's CDR3 is CSAPGSGGLTDTQYF.

The V and J genes are TRBV2 and TRBJ2-1; absent DNA, TCRdb's TRBD2 call cannot be checked. Germline V lookup: CDR1 SNHLY, CDR2 FYNNEI. This CDR3 region has 16 residues. The CDR3 reads CASSVSRGASYNEQFF.

The chain carries TRBV5-1 and TRBJ2-3. Per the germline V gene, CDR1 is SGHRS and CDR2 is YFSETQ. The CDR3 runs 13 residues. The chain's CDR3 is CASSLVLTDTQYF.

The chain couples TRBV29-1 to TRBJ2-1. Germline V gene data show CDR1 as SQVTM and CDR2 as ANQGSEA. The CDR3 is 15 amino acids. This CDR3 reads CSVEGSEGSYNEQFF.

This chain links TRBV28 with TRBJ1-1; the TCRdb D gene call, TRBD1, has no DNA to confirm it. Germline V CDR1 and CDR2: MDHEN, SYDVKM. The CDR3 spans 16 residues. CDR3 residues: CASSFITSRANTEAFF.

Its frequency marks this clonotype as medium-sized. The CDR3 sequence is CASSVGPGEDTQYF. The genes are TRBV9 and TRBJ2-3; the TCRdb D gene call, TRBD1, has no DNA to confirm it. CDR1 is SGDLS and CDR2 is YYNGEE in the germline V gene. The CDR3 is made up of 14 amino acids.

The chain has TRBV7-9 and TRBJ2-1; TCRdb gives TRBD2 as the D gene, but with no DNA this cannot be confirmed. Per germline, CDR1 SEHNR and CDR2 FQNEAQ (reference sequence). The CDR3 sequence is 15 residues long. CDR3 protein: CASSFLAGDYNEQFF.